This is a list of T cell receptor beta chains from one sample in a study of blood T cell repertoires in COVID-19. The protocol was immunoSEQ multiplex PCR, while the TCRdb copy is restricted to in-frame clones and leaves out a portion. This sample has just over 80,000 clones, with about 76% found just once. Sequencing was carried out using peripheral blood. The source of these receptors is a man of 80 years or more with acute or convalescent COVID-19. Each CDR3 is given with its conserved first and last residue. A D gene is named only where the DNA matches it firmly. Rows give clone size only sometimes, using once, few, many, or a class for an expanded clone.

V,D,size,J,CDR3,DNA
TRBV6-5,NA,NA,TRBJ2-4,CASSSPGQKNIQYF,TGTGCCAGCAGTTCACCGGGACAAAAAAACATTCAGTACTTC
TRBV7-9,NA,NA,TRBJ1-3,CASSLQFSGNTIYF,TGTGCCAGCAGCTTACAGTTTTCTGGAAACACCATATATTTT
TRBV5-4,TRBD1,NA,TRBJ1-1,CASSLEGFQGARKTEAFF,TGTGCCAGCAGCTTGGAAGGCTTCCAGGGGGCAAGAAAGACTGAAGCTTTCTTT
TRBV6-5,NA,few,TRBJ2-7,CASRRTSSEQYF,TGTGCCAGCAGGCGAACTAGCTCCGAGCAGTACTTC
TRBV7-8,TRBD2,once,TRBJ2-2,CASSRWTSGSTGELFF,TGTGCCAGCAGCCGTTGGACTAGCGGGAGCACCGGGGAGCTGTTTTTT
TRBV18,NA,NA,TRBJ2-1,CASSRTDNEQFF,TGTGCCAGCTCACGGACTGACAATGAGCAGTTCTTC
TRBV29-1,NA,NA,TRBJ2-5,CSLGTLETQYF,TGCAGCCTAGGGACATTAGAGACCCAGTACTTC
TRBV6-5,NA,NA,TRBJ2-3,CASTEQSTDTQYF,TGTGCCAGCACAGAACAAAGCACAGATACGCAGTATTTT
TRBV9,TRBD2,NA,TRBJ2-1,CASSVGLGRASSYNEQFF,TGTGCCAGCAGCGTAGGTCTCGGGAGGGCCAGCTCCTACAATGAGCAGTTCTTC
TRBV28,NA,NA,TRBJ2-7,CASRRQNSYEQYF,TGTGCCAGCAGAAGACAGAACTCCTACGAGCAGTACTTC
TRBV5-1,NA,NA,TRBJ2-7,CASSGASRSYEQYF,TGCGCCAGCAGCGGGGCATCGCGCTCCTACGAGCAGTACTTC
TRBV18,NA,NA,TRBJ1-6,CASSPRTVSSYNSPLHF,TGTGCCAGCTCACCAAGGACAGTTAGCTCCTATAATTCACCCCTCCACTTT
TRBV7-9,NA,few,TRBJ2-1,CASSFGRGPMYYNEQFF,TGTGCCAGCAGCTTTGGTAGGGGCCCCATGTACTACAATGAGCAGTTCTTC
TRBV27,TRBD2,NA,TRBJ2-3,CASSPHRTSGITDTQYF,TGTGCCAGCAGTCCCCATCGGACTAGCGGTATCACAGATACGCAGTATTTT
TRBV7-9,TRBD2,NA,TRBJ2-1,CASSTNGEGRNNEQFF,TGTGCCAGCAGCACTAACGGGGAGGGCCGGAACAATGAGCAGTTCTTC
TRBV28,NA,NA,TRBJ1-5,CATGRGNQPQHF,TGTGCCACCGGACGGGGGAATCAGCCCCAGCATTTT
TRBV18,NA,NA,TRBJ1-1,CASSPQTPGGNTEAFF,TGTGCCAGCTCACCACAAACACCCGGAGGGAACACTGAAGCTTTCTTT
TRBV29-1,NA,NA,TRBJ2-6,CSVDEGDSGANVLTF,TGCAGCGTTGATGAAGGGGACTCTGGGGCCAACGTCCTGACTTTC
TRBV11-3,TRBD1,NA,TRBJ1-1,CASSSLISLDRVLSTEAFF,TGTGCCAGCAGCTCACTTATATCTCTAGACAGGGTACTTAGCACTGAAGCTTTCTTT
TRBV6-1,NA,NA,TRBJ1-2,CASSEGHYGYTF,TGTGCCAGCAGTGAGGGGCACTATGGCTACACCTTC
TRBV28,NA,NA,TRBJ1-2,CASSLLRDGYTF,TGTGCCAGCAGTTTATTGCGGGACGGCTACACCTTC
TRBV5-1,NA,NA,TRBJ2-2,CASSLGGNGPTGELFF,TGCGCCAGCAGCTTGGGAGGGAACGGCCCCACCGGGGAGCTGTTTTTT
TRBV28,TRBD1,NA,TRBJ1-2,CATHQAGQGPFSHYGYTF,TGTGCCACCCACCAGGCGGGACAGGGCCCTTTTAGTCACTATGGCTACACCTTC